The entry below describes one T cell receptor beta chain. Its target antigen remains unknown. Qualities for individual bases were not recorded, and no much larger clone is one base off. The donors were healthy, HIV-negative adults with no recently reported acute infections or vaccinations. Every donor was a Caucasian adult living in Nashville, Tennessee, USA. CD4+ T cells were enriched by magnetic negative selection; naive cells were then positively selected on CD45RA, and the negative fraction formed the memory subset. Blood was obtained by leukapheresis, after which PBMCs were separated by Ficoll-Histopaque density gradient centrifugation and cryopreserved in liquid nitrogen vapor phase. Analytical flow cytometry was used to check the purity and quantity of every magnetically sorted T cell population. Genomic DNA was isolated from every sorted fraction and measured by UV absorbance on a Nanodrop 2000c.

Using the deep immunoSEQ assay, TCR CDR3 regions were amplified from genomic DNA by multiplex PCR. Genomic DNA extracted from each cell subset was distributed evenly over all wells of several immunoSEQ 96-well plates, and each plate served as one replicate. For sorted subsets, about 200 ng genomic DNA, equal to tens of thousands of T cell genomes, was loaded into each replicate PCR. Purified libraries were measured with a Qubit 3.0 fluorometer, size-checked on a Bioanalyzer 2100, and measured again with the KAPA Library Quantification kit. A separate single-read 150-cycle Illumina NextSeq 550 flow cell was used to sequence each immunoSEQ 96-well plate. On the study's bioinformatics: The immunoSEQ output contained only junctional sequences without quality scores, so filtering could not match that applied to full-length reads. To assign V/J genes and CDR3, sequences were annotated using PyIR, a Python wrapper for IgBLAST v1.9, with IMGT germline references. Reads with weak V/J assignments (E-value above 1e-6), missing CDR3, stop codons, out-of-frame junctions, or ambiguous translated residues were removed. V3J clonotypes were defined as sequences sharing the same inferred V gene, J gene, and CDR3 amino acid sequence. To compute the percentage overlap between repertoires, the number of shared unique clonotypes was divided by the size of the smaller repertoire. Richness of each repertoire was evaluated using RTK rarefaction, the Chao1 estimator, and Recon v2.1 estimates of unobserved clonotypes. For all TCRbeta clonotypes obtained by the gDNA method from a few donors, generation probabilities were computed with OLGA. Sourced from immuneACCESS, this table was stored by TCRdb with only in-frame sequences that have V and J called. A share of the clones is absent; for the studies checked, an unresolved V gene accounts for under half, and the remainder has no known explanation. V and J calls and clone size are those listed in that table; D and trimming were worked out from the DNA. This sample has approximately 2.5 million clones in its table, and roughly 92% of those were observed once. Of the sample, 0.13% to 0.15% is held by the ten largest clones.

CDR1 and CDR2 were assigned from the germline V gene (reference sequence) as LNHDA and SQIVND. The CDR3 numbers 13 residues from cysteine through phenylalanine. The entry retains the CDR3 DNA only, 39 bases that are in frame from base 1. V loses 5 bases, J loses 4 bases, and the germline ends lie 8 bases apart. This record comes from a study of shared clonotypes between healthy human individuals (TCRdb year 2020). Regarding the complete study: The cohort comprised two women and a few men aged 18 to 49 years. Per donor, leukapheresis produced somewhere between about 0.94 and 10 billion PBMCs. To increase sequencing depth and limit assay-specific biases, different laboratories used diverse techniques to prepare libraries and sequence TCR repertoires. For each donor, CD4 naive and CD4 memory were each run on three plates, CD8 naive on two plates, and CD8 memory on one plate. To estimate repertoire size and how much clonotype sharing occurs between individuals, the study deeply sequenced the blood TCR repertoires of several healthy adults.

What the authors observed across the whole study: When a handful of donors were compared, the shared fraction of clonotypes was about 5.5% for naive CD4, approximately 3.3% for naive CD8, more than 2% for memory CD4, and around 0.37% for memory CD8. Even with the large sequencing depth, rarefaction of the sorted-subset datasets indicated that sequencing was incomplete. Pairwise subsampling led to the expectation that sequencing depth would affect the degree of clonotype sharing among donors. Naive subsets generally had larger estimated clonotype richness than memory subsets. Compared with non-shared clonotypes, clonotypes shared by all four sorted-subset donors had higher generation probabilities. Sampling was restricted to blood, and TCR repertoires in tissues likely differ from the TCR repertoires found in blood. The small number of donors limited the genetic and exposure-history diversity represented.

Sequencing was performed on naive CD4+ T cells sorted from blood. The sample's cell subset or site label is to be understood as: CD45RA+ positively selected. The chain was built from TRBV19 and TRBJ2-2; there is no confident call for the D gene. The TCR was taken from a man younger than 35 in good health. Here the CDR3 is given as CASSPRITGELFF. The nucleotide sequence reads as follows: TGTGCCAGTAGTCCCAGGATCACCGGGGAGCTGTTTTTT. Where the CDR3 stops, the reference TRBV19 and TRBJ2-2 genes take over; the full variable domain is DGGITQSPKYLFRKEGQNVTLSCEQNLNHDAMYWYRQDPGQGLRLIYYSQIVNDFQKGDIAEGYSVSREKKESFPLTVTSAQKNPTAFYLCASSPRITGELFFGEGSRLTVL.